This TCR beta chain was found in a study of blood T cell repertoires in COVID-19. Study at large: The United States, Italy and Spain supplied acute and convalescent COVID-19 samples. From T cells, B-cell-depleted T cells, or PBMCs came the material, which was cDNA or gDNA.

As originally analysed: Quantification of nucleated cells was approximated via reference gene primer amplification. Only in-frame clones appear in the TCRdb table, and some are missing; sequencing was by immunoSEQ multiplex PCR. V, J and clone size were drawn from that table, and D and trimming were deduced from the DNA. The sample shows 300,000 or so clones, around 90% of them seen only once. Seattle researchers signed up patients amid active infection and tracked them longitudinally. This CDR3 is built from 12 residues. V lost 11 bases and J lost 3; bases outside the gene matches: 4. The sample holds one count of this clone.

This rearrangement joins TRBV12-3 or TRBV12-4 to TRBJ2-3; TRBD2 aligns across 8 bases. This sequence was found in a woman in her 30s with COVID-19, enrolled during active disease. The sequencing sample was made of peripheral blood. Here the CDR3 reads CASGGGTDTQYF. CDR3 in DNA: TGTGCCTCCGGGGGGGGGACAGATACGCAGTATTTT.